This TCR beta chain originates from a study of CD8 T cells in ankylosing spondylitis. Overall study results and limits: A TCR beta motif of eight or nine highly homologous variants seemed to mark ankylosing spondylitis blood.

The trim removed 5 bases at V and 0 bases at J, leaving 5 bases unmatched. The CDR3 consists of 15 residues. This clonotype was counted a few times. What it recognizes is unknown. Each CDR3 protein is one row after TCRdb ran MiXCR on the 5' RACE reads. The sample lists under 950,000 distinct CDR3 sequences; under 20% were seen once. This sequence originates from a male donor with ankylosing spondylitis. The sequenced sample was blood, either unsorted or a sorted T cell fraction (not recorded which). V usage is TRBV12-3 or TRBV12-4 and J usage is TRBJ2-3, with 7 positions matching TRBD2. CDR3 DNA: TGTGCCAGCAGTATACTAGCGAGTAGCACAGATACGCAGTATTTT. It is translated as CASSILASSTDTQYF.